These T cell receptor beta chains were read from a single sample in a study of identical twins. TCRdb called the 5' RACE reads again in MiXCR, with one record for every CDR3 protein. The sample lists 500,000 to 700,000 distinct CDR3 sequences; 7.1% were seen once. These same data were also listed under a study on yellow fever vaccine responses in identical twins.

The material sequenced was PBMCs. The receptors stem from a woman aged 18-29 years in good health. CDR3s leave out the opening cysteine and the closing phenylalanine or tryptophan.

V gene | CDR3 protein
TRBV7-6 | ASSFIAGEQF
TRBV5-1 | ASSWDKESSKLGYT
TRBV27 | ASSSPGRDRANEQY
TRBV7-7 | ASSLYGVFTGELF
TRBV5-6 | ASSLGPSGGSYNEQF
TRBV7-9 | ASSGWTSNNEQF
TRBV24-1 | ATSEDDLDTQY
TRBV20-1 | SARGPELNNEQF
TRBV12-3/TRBV12-4 | ASSASRASGANVLT
TRBV29-1 | SAWGGVGQETQY